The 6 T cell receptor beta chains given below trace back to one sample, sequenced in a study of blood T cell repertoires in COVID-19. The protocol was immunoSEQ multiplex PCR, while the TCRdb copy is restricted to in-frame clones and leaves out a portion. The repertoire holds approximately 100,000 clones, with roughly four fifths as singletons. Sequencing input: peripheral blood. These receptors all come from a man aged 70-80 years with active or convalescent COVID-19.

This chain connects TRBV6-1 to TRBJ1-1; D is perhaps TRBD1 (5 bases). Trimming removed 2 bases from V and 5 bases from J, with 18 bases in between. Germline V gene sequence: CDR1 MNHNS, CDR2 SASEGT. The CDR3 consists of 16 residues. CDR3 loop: CASSEFLRTGGTEAFF. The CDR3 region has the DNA TGTGCCAGCAGTGAATTCCTTAGGACCGGGGGTACTGAAGCTTTCTTT.

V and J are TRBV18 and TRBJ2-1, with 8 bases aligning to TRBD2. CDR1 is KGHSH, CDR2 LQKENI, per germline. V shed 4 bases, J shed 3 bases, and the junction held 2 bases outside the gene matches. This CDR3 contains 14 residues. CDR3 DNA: TGTGCCAGCTCACGGCGGGAGGACTACAATGAGCAGTTCTTC. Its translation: CASSRREDYNEQFF.

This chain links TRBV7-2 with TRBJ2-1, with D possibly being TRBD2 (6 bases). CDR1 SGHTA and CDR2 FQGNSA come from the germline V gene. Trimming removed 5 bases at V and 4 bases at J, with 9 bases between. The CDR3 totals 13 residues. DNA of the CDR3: TGTGCCAGCAGCACGGGAGTATACAATGAGCAGTTCTTC. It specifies CASSTGVYNEQFF.

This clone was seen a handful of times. This CDR3 reads CASSQVQRGSTDTQYF. The CDR3, as DNA: TGTGCCAGCAGCCAAGTCCAGCGGGGTAGCACAGATACGCAGTATTTT. The rearrangement joins TRBV3-1 (or the pseudogene TRBV3-2) to TRBJ2-3, with 7 bases that match TRBD2. The CDR3 runs 16 residues. V lost 1 base to trimming and J lost 0 bases; unmatched junction nucleotides: 4. Germline CDR1 is LGHDT and CDR2 is YNNKEL (reference sequence).

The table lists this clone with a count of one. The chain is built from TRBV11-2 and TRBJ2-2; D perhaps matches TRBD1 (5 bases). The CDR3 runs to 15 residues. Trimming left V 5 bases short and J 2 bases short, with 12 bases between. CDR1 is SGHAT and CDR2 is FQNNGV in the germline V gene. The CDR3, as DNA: TGTGCCAGCAGCCATTCGACAGCTAACACCGGGGAGCTGTTTTTT. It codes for CASSHSTANTGELFF.

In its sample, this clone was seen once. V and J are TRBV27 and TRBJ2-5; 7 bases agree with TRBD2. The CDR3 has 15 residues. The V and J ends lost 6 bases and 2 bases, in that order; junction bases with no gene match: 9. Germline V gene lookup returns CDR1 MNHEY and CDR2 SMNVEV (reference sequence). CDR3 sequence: CASRPRAGVQETQYF. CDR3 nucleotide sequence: TGTGCCAGCAGGCCGCGGGCGGGGGTTCAAGAGACCCAGTACTTC.